These 7 T cell receptor beta chains came from one sample sequenced in a study of blood T cell repertoires in COVID-19 (dated by TCRdb to about 2020). The library was obtained by the immunoSEQ multiplex PCR assay. The immuneACCESS repertoire file appears here via TCRdb, limited to in-frame rearrangements. These files lack a portion of the clones; in checked studies, under half of the deficit traces to unresolved V genes, and the cause of the others is not known. For this sample there are around 230,000 clones; about 85% appear just once. Roughly 0.7% of the sample rests with the top ten. What was sequenced was peripheral blood. These receptors were collected from a man aged 35 to 55 with acute or convalescent COVID-19.

The chain recombines TRBV23-1 with TRBJ1-6; D call uncertain. TRBV23-1 is filed as an ORF, its function uncertain. Trimming cost V 9 bases and J 14 bases, with 14 bases left between them. This CDR3 has 11 residues. The CDR3 region is CARGPQAALHF. CDR3 nucleotide sequence: TGCGCCAGGGGTCCCCAGGCCGCCCTCCACTTT.

This clone came up once. The V and J genes are TRBV7-9 and TRBJ2-7; D possibly corresponds to TRBD1 (6 bases). Germline lookup yields CDR1 SEHNR and CDR2 FQNEAQ (reference sequence). V lost 4 bases to trimming and J lost 2 bases, with 18 bases between them. The CDR3 consists of 16 residues. DNA for the CDR3: TGTGCCAGCAGCTCGAGCACAGGGCCTCCCACCTACGAGCAGTACTTC. This sequence encodes CASSSSTGPPTYEQYF.

The V gene is TRBV5-4, the J gene TRBJ2-2, with TRBD2 identical over 8 bases. Germline V gene lookup returns CDR1 SGHNT and CDR2 YYREEE (reference sequence). After removal of 3 bases from V and 4 bases from J, the junction contained 5 bases not matched to a gene. The CDR3 runs to 15 residues. The CDR3 sequence is CASSWWSGGTGELFF. CDR3 sequence (DNA): TGTGCCAGCAGCTGGTGGAGCGGGGGCACCGGGGAGCTGTTTTTT.

The genes are TRBV9 and TRBJ2-1; 7 bases agree with TRBD1. The germline V gene encodes CDR1 SGDLS and CDR2 YYNGEE. The length of the CDR3 is 15 residues. After removal of 3 bases from V and 3 bases from J, the junction contained 6 bases not matched to a gene. CDR3 residues: CASSEGARDYNEQFF. Here the CDR3 DNA reads TGTGCCAGCAGCGAGGGGGCTCGGGACTACAATGAGCAGTTCTTC. Together with reference TRBV9 and TRBJ2-1, the CDR3 gives the full variable domain: DSGVTQTPKHLITATGQRVTLRCSPRSGDLSVYWYQQSLDQGLQFLIQYYNGEERAKGNILERFSAQQFPDLHSELNLSSLELGDSALYFCASSEGARDYNEQFFGPGTRLTVL.

V and J are TRBV27 and TRBJ2-7; 16 nucleotides line up with TRBD2. The germline V gene encodes CDR1 MNHEY and CDR2 SMNVEV (reference sequence). The CDR3 length is 15 residues. V shed 10 bases, J shed 6 bases, and the junction held 9 bases outside the gene matches. Here the CDR3 reads CATLGLAGGEGEQYF. The CDR3 bases are TGTGCCACCCTGGGACTAGCGGGAGGGGAAGGCGAGCAGTACTTC.

As for this clone: Germline is not matched at one junction end, which may reflect a read error. This rearrangement joins TRBV7-7 to TRBJ2-3, with a weak D call TRBD2 (5 bases). The CDR3 is 15 amino acids. Germline CDR1 is SSHAT and CDR2 is FNYEAQ (reference sequence). The CDR3, as DNA: TGTGCTAGCAGCCCCTCGAGGGCTGGCACAGATACGCAGTATTTT. Protein: CASSPSRAGTDTQYF.

This CDR3 is CASSVLLAGGPREYEQYF. CDR3 nucleotide sequence: TGTGCCAGCAGCGTTCTACTAGCGGGAGGGCCGAGGGAGTACGAGCAGTACTTC. This chain joins TRBV7-9 and TRBJ2-7; 13 nucleotides agree with TRBD2. The J segment lost 4 bases and the V segment lost 5 bases, leaving 14 bases of the junction unmatched. Germline V gives CDR1 SEHNR, CDR2 FQNEAQ (reference sequence). CDR3 length equals 18 residues.